One and the same sample provided the 32 T cell receptor beta chains below, sequenced in a study of CD8 T cells in ankylosing spondylitis. TCRdb analysed the 5' RACE reads with MiXCR anew, one entry per CDR3 protein. The table has about 140,000 distinct CDR3 sequences, about a third seen once. The sequenced material came from synovial fluid, either unsorted or a sorted T cell fraction (not recorded which). These TCRs come from a male donor with ankylosing spondylitis.

This chain connects TRBV5-6 to TRBJ2-3; 8 bases map to TRBD1. Germline values: CDR1 SGHDT, CDR2 YYEEEE. There are 14 residues in the CDR3. The junction had 3 bases not matched to a gene; V was cut back by 3 bases and J by 3 bases. CDR3 amino acids: CASSWDRLTDTQYF. The CDR3 DNA reads TGTGCCAGCAGCTGGGACAGGCTTACAGATACGCAGTATTTT.

In this sample, this clonotype turned up a few times. The rearrangement joins TRBV9 to TRBJ2-1; 13 bases are shared with TRBD2. The CDR3 spans 15 residues. Per the germline V gene, CDR1 is SGDLS and CDR2 is YYNGEE. After removal of 0 bases from V and 10 bases from J, the junction contained 4 bases not matched to a gene. The CDR3, as DNA: TGTGCCAGCAGCGTAGGGACTAGCGGGAGAGGAGAGCAGTTCTTC. As protein: CASSVGTSGRGEQFF.

V is TRBV5-1 and J is TRBJ1-1; unclear D gene. The V end was cut by 5 bases, the J end by 10 bases, with 24 bases between. Germline assignment: CDR1 SGHRS and CDR2 YFSETQ. The CDR3 is 15 residues long. CDR3 in amino acids: CASSYPSAAEGRAFF. Written as DNA, the CDR3 is TGCGCCAGCAGTTATCCCTCCGCGGCGGAAGGGAGAGCTTTCTTT.

V is TRBV20-1 and J is TRBJ1-2; weak D call: TRBD1 (5 bases). Per germline, CDR1 DFQATT and CDR2 SNEGSKA (reference sequence). V lost 3 bases, J lost 10 bases, and 24 bases lay in between. This CDR3 contains 15 residues. The DNA for the CDR3 is TGCAGTGCTAGGGGAACGGGGGGACGGATAATTGACTACACCTTC. Amino acids: CSARGTGGRIIDYTF.

This clonotype appeared a few times. The rearrangement links TRBV20-1 to TRBJ1-3, with D maybe TRBD1 (5 bases). The CDR3 has 14 residues. The germline V gene has CDR1 DFQATT and CDR2 SNEGSKA (reference sequence). V was shortened by 3 bases and J by 0 bases, with 9 bases between the two germline ends. The CDR3 protein is CSASPDSSGNTIYF. The CDR3, as DNA: TGCAGTGCTAGCCCCGACAGCTCTGGAAACACCATATATTTT.

This clonotype was seen at least ten times. The CDR3 region has the DNA TGCGCCAGCAGTAGACAGGGGGACGGAAACACCATATATTTT. It encodes CASSRQGDGNTIYF. V gene TRBV5-1 combines with J gene TRBJ1-3, with 9 bases fitting TRBD1. CDR3 length equals 14 residues. Germline V CDR1 and CDR2: SGHRS, YFSETQ. The V and J ends lost 5 bases and 4 bases, in that order; junction bases with no gene match: 4.

The chain carries TRBV5-1 and TRBJ2-5, with TRBD2 matching 10 bases. Germline V gene sequence: CDR1 SGHRS, CDR2 YFSETQ. The CDR3 is 15 amino acids. The junction had 5 bases not matched to a gene; V was cut back by 1 base and J by 5 bases. The CDR3 DNA sequence: TGCGCCAGCAGCTTGAACCAGCGGGGGGGGGAGACCCAGTACTTC. It yields the protein CASSLNQRGGETQYF.

This chain uses TRBV6-2 or TRBV6-3 with TRBJ2-7, with TRBD2 identical over 7 bases. J gave up 1 base and V 6 bases, and 6 bases lay outside the gene matches. Germline loops: CDR1 MNHEY, CDR2 SVGEGT. The CDR3 is 14 residues long. CDR3 protein: CASSLRDYSYEQYF. CDR3 DNA sequence: TGTGCCAGCAGCCTCCGGGACTATTCCTACGAGCAGTACTTC.

The rearrangement joins TRBV3-1 to TRBJ1-5; TRBD1 is a possible D gene (5 bases). Per germline, CDR1 LGHDT and CDR2 YNNKEL (reference sequence). V lost 3 bases and J 3 bases, leaving 21 bases between the germline ends. CDR3 size: 18 residues. The CDR3 here is CASSQIPGLEGVNQPQHF. The CDR3 DNA reads as TGTGCCAGCAGCCAGATCCCGGGACTCGAAGGGGTCAATCAGCCCCAGCATTTT. The variable domain in full, with the rest retrieved from reference TRBV3-1 and TRBJ1-5, is DTAVSQTPKYLVTQMGNDKSIKCEQNLGHDTMYWYKQDSKKFLKIMFSYNNKELIINETVPNRFSPKSPDKAHLNLHINSLELGDSAVYFCASSQIPGLEGVNQPQHFGDGTRLSIL.

The chain combines TRBV12-3 or TRBV12-4 with TRBJ2-3, with a possible D match to TRBD2 (5 bases). V was cut by 2 bases and J by 4 bases, with 10 bases left in between. The CDR3 contains 14 residues. The CDR3 DNA reads TGTGCCAGCAGTTTAAGGGAGACGGCAGATACGCAGTATTTT. Its protein is CASSLRETADTQYF.

The chain's CDR3 is CASRLWGGGTDTQYF. CDR3 DNA: TGCGCCAGCAGGCTGTGGGGGGGCGGCACAGATACGCAGTATTTT. The rearrangement uses TRBV5-1 and TRBJ2-3; D possibly corresponds to TRBD2 (7 bases). CDR1 and CDR2 (germline): SGHRS, YFSETQ. V was trimmed by 5 bases and J by 1 base, leaving 14 bases between them. This CDR3 comprises 15 residues.

This chain links TRBV5-1 with TRBJ1-3; the D is unclear. V lost 0 bases to trimming and J lost 0 bases, with 13 bases between them. Germline V gene lookup returns CDR1 SGHRS and CDR2 YFSETQ. The CDR3 runs to 17 residues. CDR3 loop: CASSLASGVGSGNTIYF. CDR3 in DNA: TGCGCCAGCAGCTTGGCCTCCGGTGTAGGCTCTGGAAACACCATATATTTT.

V and J are TRBV12-3 or TRBV12-4 and TRBJ2-1; possible D gene TRBD2, 6 bases. This CDR3 region has 12 residues. Trimming took off 3 bases at V and 10 bases at J, with 10 bases between the two ends. Here the CDR3 reads CASSFRGREQFF. For the CDR3, the DNA is TGTGCCAGCAGTTTTCGGGGGAGGGAGCAGTTCTTC.

This rearrangement joins TRBV2 to TRBJ2-5; D might be TRBD2 (5 bases). Germline V lookup: CDR1 SNHLY, CDR2 FYNNEI. V was clipped by 7 bases and J by 2 bases, with 14 bases between them. The CDR3 totals 14 residues. CDR3 amino acids: CASKVGVRQETQYF. CDR3 sequence (DNA): TGTGCCAGCAAAGTGGGAGTCCGGCAAGAGACCCAGTACTTC.

This clonotype was seen a handful of times. The chain combines TRBV20-1 with TRBJ2-7; 7 nucleotides match TRBD1. V trimming: 3 bases; J trimming: 2 bases; junction bases outside the gene matches: 7. The germline CDR1 and CDR2 sequences are DFQATT and SNEGSKA (reference sequence). This CDR3 contains 14 residues. CDR3 DNA sequence: TGCAGTGCTAGGTCCACAGGGGCCGCCTACGAGCAGTACTTC. This codes for CSARSTGAAYEQYF.

This chain links TRBV20-1 with TRBJ1-6; D perhaps matches TRBD1 (5 bases). The V and J ends lost 5 bases and 8 bases respectively, with 16 bases between them. Germline V lookup: CDR1 DFQATT, CDR2 SNEGSKA (reference sequence). The CDR3 length is 14 residues. The CDR3 protein is CSADPPGRDSPLHF. The CDR3 DNA is TGCAGTGCTGACCCGCCAGGGAGAGATTCACCCCTCCACTTT.

In this sample, this clonotype turned up many times. This chain joins TRBV6-2 or TRBV6-3 and TRBJ2-2, with 7 positions matching TRBD1. CDR1 MNHEY and CDR2 SVGEGT come from the germline V gene. The CDR3 covers 12 residues. J was trimmed by 5 bases and V by 6 bases; bases with no gene match: 0. This CDR3 reads CASRQGTGELFF. DNA for the CDR3: TGTGCCAGCAGACAGGGGACCGGGGAGCTGTTTTTT.

The chain couples TRBV2 to TRBJ2-2; D possibly corresponds to TRBD1 (7 bases). Trimming took off 6 bases at V and 3 bases at J, with 17 bases between the two ends. CDR1 is SNHLY, CDR2 FYNNEI, per germline. The CDR3 is made up of 16 amino acids. The CDR3 DNA follows: TGTGCCAGCAGCCCGGCGGGACAGCGCGACACCGGGGAGCTGTTTTTT. Amino acid sequence: CASSPAGQRDTGELFF. The whole variable domain, filled in from reference TRBV2 and TRBJ2-2, reads EPEVTQTPSHQVTQMGQEVILRCVPISNHLYFYWYRQILGQKVEFLVSFYNNEISEKSEIFDDQFSVERPDGSNFTLKIRSTKLEDSAMYFCASSPAGQRDTGELFFGEGSRLTVL.

The chain has TRBV29-1 and TRBJ2-2, with 7 bases lining up with TRBD2. V lost 6 bases, J lost 1 base, and 5 bases stayed unmatched. In germline, CDR1 is SQVTM, CDR2 ANQGSEA. The CDR3 extends over 14 amino acids. The CDR3: CSVSGLVNTGELFF. The CDR3 bases are TGCAGCGTCTCCGGACTAGTGAACACCGGGGAGCTGTTTTTT.

The CDR3 nucleotides are TGTGCCAGCAGCCAAGGGAATGGGGGGAAGACTGAAGCTTTCTTT. Its translation is CASSQGNGGKTEAFF. The chain carries TRBV3-1 and TRBJ1-1, with D maybe TRBD1 (5 bases). The CDR3 runs to 15 residues. CDR1 and CDR2 from the germline V gene are LGHDT and YNNKEL (reference sequence). The V end lost 1 base, the J end lost 5 bases, and 14 bases lay between the germline ends.

The rearrangement joins TRBV27 to TRBJ2-3; 9 positions agree with TRBD2. The junction had 9 bases not matched to a gene; V was cut back by 5 bases and J by 3 bases. CDR1 and CDR2 from the germline V gene are MNHEY and SMNVEV (reference sequence). The CDR3 is made up of 16 amino acids. The CDR3 DNA reads as TGTGCCAGCAGTCTGGGTAGCGGGAGCAAAACAGATACGCAGTATTTT. Its translation: CASSLGSGSKTDTQYF.

V and J are TRBV7-2 and TRBJ2-1, with D perhaps matching TRBD1 or TRBD2 (5 bases each). The length of the CDR3 is 13 residues. Germline V gene sequence: CDR1 SGHTA, CDR2 FQGNSA. V lost 2 bases to trimming and J lost 9 bases, with 11 bases between them. The CDR3 sequence is CASSLRGVGEQFF. For the CDR3, the DNA is TGTGCCAGCAGCTTAAGGGGAGTGGGTGAGCAGTTCTTC. The full variable domain, with the rest looked up from reference TRBV7-2 and TRBJ2-1, is GAGVSQSPSNKVTEKGKDVELRCDPISGHTALYWYRQSLGQGLEFLIYFQGNSAPDKSGLPSDRFSAERTGGSVSTLTIQRTQQEDSAVYLCASSLRGVGEQFFGPGTRLTVL.

This clonotype was observed many times. The chain uses TRBV24-1 and TRBJ2-3; no firm D call. The CDR3 extends over 13 amino acids. V lost 3 bases and J 0 bases, leaving 3 bases between the germline ends. Germline CDR1 reads KGHDR; CDR2 reads SFDVKD. The CDR3 region has the DNA TGTGCCACCAGTGATCCGAGCACAGATACGCAGTATTTT. It yields the protein CATSDPSTDTQYF.

The V gene is TRBV4-1, the J gene TRBJ2-7; 8 bases fit TRBD1. V lost 8 bases and J lost 2; bases outside the gene matches: 5. CDR1 is MGHRA and CDR2 is YSYEKL in the germline V gene. The CDR3 has 13 residues. CDR3 in DNA: TGCGCCAGCGGATTGACAGGGGCCTACGAGCAGTACTTC. Protein: CASGLTGAYEQYF.

This clonotype appeared once. The V and J genes are TRBV18 and TRBJ1-2, with D tentatively TRBD1 (5 bases). The V end lost 6 bases, the J end lost 2 bases, and 13 bases lay between the germline ends. CDR1 is KGHSH and CDR2 is LQKENI in the germline V gene. The CDR3 contains 14 residues. CDR3: CASSPRQTNYGYTF. The CDR3 DNA reads TGTGCCAGCTCTCCCAGACAGACAAACTATGGCTACACCTTC. The full variable domain, its missing parts supplied by reference TRBV18 and TRBJ1-2, is NAGVMQNPRHLVRRRGQEARLRCSPMKGHSHVYWYRQLPEEGLKFMVYLQKENIIDESGMPKERFSAEFPKEGPSILRIQQVVRGDSAAYFCASSPRQTNYGYTFGSGTRLTVV.

This clonotype was detected only a few times. The chain has TRBV5-6 and TRBJ2-7, with 12 positions matching TRBD2. Germline values: CDR1 SGHDT, CDR2 YYEEEE. V shed 4 bases, J shed 7 bases, and the junction held 6 bases outside the gene matches. CDR3 length equals 14 residues. The CDR3 DNA reads as TGTGCCAGCAGCGGAGGACTAGCGGGACGAGAGCAGTACTTC. This sequence encodes CASSGGLAGREQYF.

At least ten counts were recorded for this clonotype. This rearrangement joins TRBV11-2 to TRBJ2-1; D is unclear. CDR3 size: 11 residues. CDR1 SGHAT and CDR2 FQNNGV come from the germline V gene. V gave up 0 bases and J gave up 10 bases, with 4 bases separating them. The CDR3 spells CASSLDYEQFF. CDR3 coding DNA: TGTGCCAGCAGCTTAGATTACGAGCAGTTCTTC. The whole variable domain, filled in from reference TRBV11-2 and TRBJ2-1, reads EAGVAQSPRYKIIEKRQSVAFWCNPISGHATLYWYQQILGQGPKLLIQFQNNGVVDDSQLPKDRFSAERLKGVDSTLKIQPAKLEDSAVYLCASSLDYEQFFGPGTRLTVL.

The chain carries TRBV11-2 and TRBJ1-4; 7 nucleotides agree with TRBD1. The junction had 5 bases not matched to a gene; V was cut back by 5 bases and J by 8 bases. The CDR3 runs 13 residues. The germline gives CDR1 SGHAT, CDR2 FQNNGV. The CDR3 nucleotides read TGTGCCAGCAGCACCCGGGACAGCGAAAAACTGTTTTTT. Protein sequence: CASSTRDSEKLFF.

This sequence joins TRBV5-1 and TRBJ2-2, with 10 bases lining up with TRBD1. The CDR3 has 17 amino acids. The germline gives CDR1 SGHRS, CDR2 YFSETQ. The junction had 5 bases not matched to a gene; V was cut back by 3 bases and J by 0 bases. Here the CDR3 reads CASSSSGTGANTGELFF. The CDR3 region has the DNA TGCGCCAGCAGCTCCTCCGGGACAGGGGCGAACACCGGGGAGCTGTTTTTT.

The J gene is TRBJ2-1, the V gene TRBV6-2 or TRBV6-3, with TRBD2 identical over 9 bases. The CDR3 covers 16 residues. Germline V lookup: CDR1 MNHEY, CDR2 SVGEGT. V shed 2 bases, J shed 6 bases, and the junction held 8 bases outside the gene matches. CDR3 nucleotides: TGTGCCAGCAGTTACCGTTATAGCGGGGGACTCAATGAGCAGTTCTTC. Translation: CASSYRYSGGLNEQFF.

This clonotype was found a few times. The DNA of the CDR3 is TGCGCCAGCAAGGAGGTTGGTGAAAAACTGTTTTTT. The encoded protein is CASKEVGEKLFF. The chain carries TRBV5-1 and TRBJ1-4; D call uncertain. CDR3 length: 12 amino acids. Per germline, CDR1 SGHRS and CDR2 YFSETQ. V lost 6 bases and J 7 bases, leaving 10 bases between the germline ends.

The chain couples TRBV18 to TRBJ1-5, with 7 nucleotides matching TRBD1. The length of the CDR3 is 13 residues. Germline loops: CDR1 KGHSH, CDR2 LQKENI. V lost 5 bases to trimming and J lost 4 bases; unmatched junction nucleotides: 2. The CDR3 sequence: CASSSGGNQPQHF. The CDR3 DNA is TGTGCCAGCTCATCAGGGGGAAATCAGCCCCAGCATTTT.